This T cell receptor beta chain is from a study of breast tumors, draining lymph nodes, adjacent tissues listed by TCRdb under 2016. Background on the whole study: Breast cancer patients provided tumor, adjacent nontumor tissue and axillary lymph nodes, and the study compared the TCR beta repertoires across these three sources. In human breast cancer, the study set out to assess how tumor, surrounding tissue and draining lymph node repertoires relate to one another and whether T cells might be exchanged between them. Points the paper makes about the study in general: The conclusion that tumor T cells originate in lymph nodes was framed as consistent with a hypothesis rather than directly demonstrated. A scenario in which most tumor T cells derive from the lymph node and then expand within tumor tissue was judged to be consistent with the data. Tumor and nontumor tissue repertoires were significantly more similar in luminal-like than in basal-like breast cancer. Tumor T-cell repertoires showed less diversity than lymph node repertoires and more diversity than nontumor tissue repertoires, and tumor T-cell repertoires showed preferential V and J gene usage.

The run used an Illumina HiSeq 2000. Multiplex PCR amplification was used to generate the TCR beta chain libraries. High-throughput sequencing was used to analyze the amplified TCR beta chain products. TCRdb trimmed the raw reads at Q25, called clones with MiXCR and kept productive beta chains. Every entry covers one CDR3 protein and lists the most common genes and DNA from its rows. This sample holds roughly 23,000 distinct CDR3 sequences; approximately 64% were observed only once. 15% to 20% of the sample comes from the top ten. CDR1 and CDR2 were assigned from the germline V gene (reference sequence) as DFQATT and SNEGSKA. From the cysteine through the phenylalanine, the CDR3 covers 15 amino acids. Of the read, only the CDR3 DNA is kept; its 45 bases are in frame from base 1. With respect to this clonotype: The clone's antigen remains unknown. Germline and junction disagree at one end, which may indicate a read error.

Adjacent samples consisted of nontumor breast tissue surrounding the tumor. The rearranged segments are TRBV20-1 and TRBJ2-7, with TRBD2 as a weak D call on 6 bases. This TCR derives from a female donor with breast cancer. Some clones in this sample may be carry-over from other donors' samples. The sample taken for sequencing was tumor-adjacent breast tissue. The CDR3 is CGARGDTGERYEQYF. The bases read TGCGGTGCTAGAGGTGACACGGGGGAGAGGTACGAGCAGTACTTC.